Each of the 18 T cell receptor beta chains below was sequenced from the same sample in a study of control samples from healthy donors and cancer patients. The assay was immunoSEQ multiplex PCR, and TCRdb's table has in-frame clones only and misses some. Here the sample spans about 100,000 clones, about 90% being singletons. Sequenced material: blood. These TCRs come from a woman between 50 and 59 years old in good health.

The V gene is TRBV7-8, the J gene TRBJ2-7; 8 bases fit TRBD2. V shed 5 bases, J shed 4 bases, and the junction held 10 bases outside the gene matches. This CDR3 has 15 residues. Germline V gene lookup returns CDR1 SGHVS and CDR2 FQNEAQ. The CDR3 DNA sequence: TGTGCCAGCAGCACCCCCCGAGCGGGAGTGTACGAGCAGTACGTC. Translation gives CASSTPRAGVYEQYV.

This rearrangement joins TRBV10-1 to TRBJ2-7; D remains unclear. The V and J ends lost 7 bases and 2 bases respectively, with 12 bases between them. Looked up from germline, CDR1 is WNHNN and CDR2 is SYGVQD (reference sequence). The CDR3 loop spans 13 amino acids. The CDR3, as DNA: TGCGCCAGCAACCAGAGAAAGGCCTACGAGCAGTACGTC. Encoded protein: CASNQRKAYEQYV.

The rearrangement links TRBV5-5 to TRBJ1-3; no firm D call. Trimming left V 0 bases short and J 4 bases short, with 11 bases between. The CDR3 totals 15 residues. Germline CDR1 and CDR2: SGHKS and YYEKEE (reference sequence). CDR3 sequence reads: CASSLGSLGGNTIYF. Written as DNA, the CDR3 is TGTGCCAGCAGCTTGGGCAGTCTCGGCGGAAACACCATATATTTT.

V is TRBV7-3 and J is TRBJ2-1, with 8 bases fitting TRBD2. CDR1 SGHTA and CDR2 FQGTGA come from the germline V gene. J was trimmed by 7 bases and V by 2 bases; bases with no gene match: 4. This CDR3 is 14 amino acids long. CDR3 region: CASSLAGGANEQFF. The CDR3 DNA follows: TGTGCCAGCAGCTTAGCGGGGGGTGCAAATGAGCAGTTCTTC.

The chain links TRBV27 to TRBJ2-7; D could derive from TRBD1 or TRBD2 (6 bases each). V lost 11 bases and J 0 bases, leaving 14 bases between the germline ends. The CDR3 runs 13 residues. Germline CDR1 reads MNHEY; CDR2 reads SMNVEV (reference sequence). CDR3 sequence: CARRGRSSYEQYF. Written as DNA, the CDR3 is TGTGCCCGACGGGGGCGCAGCTCCTACGAGCAGTACTTC.

V is TRBV7-2 and J is TRBJ1-3, with D unclear. This CDR3 comprises 13 residues. Germline CDR1 reads SGHTA; CDR2 reads FQGNSA. The V end lost 1 base, the J end lost 7 bases, and 8 bases lay between the germline ends. DNA for the CDR3: TGTGCCAGCAGCTTAGTCCTCTTGAACACCATATATTTT. Translating gives CASSLVLLNTIYF.

The chain couples TRBV12-3 or TRBV12-4 to TRBJ2-5; D is ambiguous. The CDR3 totals 13 residues. Trimming left V 5 bases short and J 4 bases short, with 11 bases between. This CDR3 reads CASSLLAPETQYF. The DNA of the CDR3 is TGTGCCAGCAGTCTTTTAGCCCCAGAGACCCAGTACTTC.

The rearrangement joins TRBV29-1 to TRBJ1-1; the D gene is possibly TRBD1 (6 bases). Trimming took 4 bases from V and 0 from J, leaving 12 bases between them. The CDR3 spans 14 residues. Per the germline V gene, CDR1 is SQVTM and CDR2 is ANQGSEA. The CDR3 reads CSVVGGTMNTEAFF. CDR3 bases: TGCAGCGTTGTAGGGGGTACCATGAACACTGAAGCTTTCTTT.

V is TRBV3-1 (or the pseudogene TRBV3-2) and J is TRBJ2-3, with D maybe TRBD1 (5 bases). The CDR3 runs 13 residues. From germline, CDR1 is LGHDT and CDR2 YNNKEL (reference sequence). With 4 bases removed from V and 7 bases from J, the gap between germline ends came to 12 bases. The CDR3 region is CASSRQSGNTQYF. The CDR3, as DNA: TGTGCCAGCAGCCGACAATCAGGGAATACGCAGTATTTT.

CDR3 DNA sequence: TGTGCCAGCAGCTTCGGACGGGGAGTAGTGGAGCAGTACTTC. This encodes CASSFGRGVVEQYF. The chain has TRBV11-1 and TRBJ2-7, with a possible D match to TRBD2 (5 bases). Between the trimmed V and J ends, which lost 3 bases and 7 bases, there was a span of 16 bases. The CDR3 has 14 amino acids. The germline V gene encodes CDR1 SGHAT and CDR2 FQDESV (reference sequence).

The chain recombines TRBV6-1 with TRBJ1-1; tentative D call: TRBD1 (5 bases). Germline lookup yields CDR1 MNHNS and CDR2 SASEGT. V was trimmed by 3 bases and J by 3 bases, leaving 8 bases between them. The CDR3 is made up of 13 amino acids. CDR3 residues: CASSDGGDTEAFF. CDR3 coding DNA: TGTGCCAGCAGTGATGGGGGGGACACTGAAGCTTTCTTT.

This sequence joins TRBV15 and TRBJ1-4; D may be TRBD1 (5 bases). Germline V CDR1 and CDR2: LNHNV, YYDKDF (reference sequence). V was cut by 6 bases and J by 8 bases, with 19 bases left in between. CDR3 length: 15 amino acids. Here the CDR3 reads CATRTGWTSEEKLFF. As DNA, the CDR3 is TGTGCCACCAGAACAGGTTGGACGAGCGAAGAAAAACTGTTTTTT.

This clone was recorded once. The chain combines TRBV2 with TRBJ1-1, with D hard to call. CDR1 SNHLY and CDR2 FYNNEI come from the germline V gene. There are 12 residues in the CDR3. V lost 7 bases and J lost 4, with 10 bases in between. The CDR3 DNA reads as TGTGCCAGCACCCCCGGGCTCACTGAAGCTTTCTTT. Encoded protein: CASTPGLTEAFF. The whole variable domain, filled in from reference TRBV2 and TRBJ1-1, reads EPEVTQTPSHQVTQMGQEVILRCVPISNHLYFYWYRQILGQKVEFLVSFYNNEISEKSEIFDDQFSVERPDGSNFTLKIRSTKLEDSAMYFCASTPGLTEAFFGQGTRLTVV.

This clone was recorded only once. The chain links TRBV5-8 to TRBJ1-2; no firm D call. Germline V CDR1 and CDR2: SGHTS, YDEGEE. This CDR3 contains 17 residues. V shed 0 bases and J shed 4 bases, with 19 bases lying between them. CDR3 nucleotides: TGTGCCAGCAGCTTGGGACCGAACGGAGACGTTCTCTATGGCTACACCTTC. It translates to CASSLGPNGDVLYGYTF.

The chain recombines TRBV4-3 with TRBJ1-6, with D perhaps TRBD1 (6 bases). V lost 1 base to trimming and J lost 6 bases, with 13 bases between them. This CDR3 is 16 amino acids long. Germline CDR1 is LGHNA and CDR2 is YSLEER. The CDR3 loop is CASSQVAGHSNSPLHF. The DNA of the CDR3 is TGCGCCAGCAGCCAAGTTGCGGGACACTCTAATTCACCCCTCCACTTT.

The V call is TRBV7-2, the J call TRBJ2-1; 11 positions agree with TRBD2. J lost 8 bases, V lost 5 bases, and 14 bases had no gene match. The CDR3 is made up of 17 amino acids. The V gene's germline CDR1 is SGHTA and CDR2 FQGNSA. The CDR3 reads CASSPYKASGRRHEQFF. Written as DNA, the CDR3 is TGTGCCAGCAGCCCTTATAAGGCTAGCGGGAGGAGACATGAGCAGTTCTTC.

This clone was counted once. The chain combines TRBV7-3 with TRBJ2-3, with D possibly TRBD2 on 6 matching bases. Trimming removed 5 bases from V and 2 bases from J, with 11 bases in between. The CDR3 has 14 residues. CDR1 SGHTA and CDR2 FQGTGA come from the germline V gene. The CDR3 sequence: CASSKTGVTDTQYF. CDR3 sequence (DNA): TGTGCCAGCAGCAAAACGGGAGTCACAGATACGCAGTATTTT.

The rearrangement joins TRBV5-5 to TRBJ1-2; D is unresolved. V was clipped by 3 bases and J by 1 base, with 7 bases between them. The CDR3 is 13 amino acids. Germline lookup yields CDR1 SGHKS and CDR2 YYEKEE (reference sequence). CDR3: CASSSTVNYGYTF. CDR3 nucleotide sequence: TGTGCCAGCAGCTCAACAGTTAACTATGGCTACACCTTC. The entire variable domain, with the rest obtained from reference TRBV5-5 and TRBJ1-2, is as follows: DAGVTQSPTHLIKTRGQQVTLRCSPISGHKSVSWYQQVLGQGPQFIFQYYEKEERGRGNFPDRFSARQFPNYSSELNVNALLLGDSALYLCASSSTVNYGYTFGSGTRLTVV.